The subject of this entry is one T cell receptor beta chain. Its antigen is unknown. From germline, CDR1 is MDHEN and CDR2 SYDVKM. The CDR3 has 15 residues. V was pared by 5 bases and J by 6 bases, with 9 bases of the junction left unmatched. This entry is derived from a study of shared clonotypes between healthy human individuals. In the study overall: The cohort comprised a couple of women and a few men. Their ages spanned 18 to 49 years. Study findings and constraints: Approximately 4.9% of naive CD4 clonotypes were shared across a few donors.

The repertoire was sequenced with immunoSEQ multiplex PCR; TCRdb's copy has only in-frame clones and lacks some. In the table there are approximately 530,000 clones, 90% to 96% of which are singletons. The study separated CD4+ cells into CD45RA+ naive and CD45RA-negative memory subsets. The V gene is TRBV28, the J gene TRBJ2-3; 9 nucleotides line up with TRBD1. The origin of this receptor is a woman between 25 and 40 years old in good health. The sample comprised naive CD4+ T cells sorted from blood. Subset: CD45RA+ positively selected. In nucleotides, the CDR3 is TGTGCCAGCAGTCTGACACAGGGGGCCGGGGATACGCAGTATTTT. The encoded protein is CASSLTQGAGDTQYF. The full variable domain, in which reference TRBV28 and TRBJ2-3 provide the parts outside the CDR3, is DVKVTQSSRYLVKRTGEKVFLECVQDMDHENMFWYRQDPGLGLRLIYFSYDVKMKEKGDIPEGYSVSREKKERFSLILESASTNQTSMYLCASSLTQGAGDTQYFGPGTRLTVL.